This T cell receptor (beta chain) derives from a study of blood T cell repertoires in COVID-19. This clone occurred many times. Assay: immunoSEQ multiplex PCR; the TCRdb copy retains only in-frame clones and omits some. The table has about 260,000 clones, roughly 80% seen once; the top ten hold 4.1%. The sequenced sample consisted of PBMCs or T cells enriched from blood (not recorded which). This clonotype was obtained from a man aged 25-45 years with acute COVID-19.

CDR3 region: CASSVAGQNTEAFF. The DNA of the CDR3 is TGTGCCAGCAGCGTAGCGGGTCAGAACACTGAAGCTTTCTTT. This chain links TRBV9 with TRBJ1-1; D is ambiguous. The CDR3 extends over 14 amino acids. The germline CDR1 and CDR2 sequences are SGDLS and YYNGEE. V lost 0 bases and J 1 base, leaving 7 bases between the germline ends.